This TCR beta chain was observed in a study of neurological immune-mediated disorders. The CDR3 loop spans 14 amino acids. Trimming stripped 6 bases from V and 5 bases from J, with 14 bases between. Germline assignment: CDR1 LNHDA and CDR2 SQIVND (reference sequence). Study-wide results and limits: Levels of TCR clonal expansion peaked in HTLV-1-associated myelopathy and reached their lowest in multiple sclerosis, under those of healthy controls. The multiple sclerosis repertoire cluster was not associated with any clinical or MRI feature.

Synthesis of cDNA was carried out by template-switch 5'RACE. The reaction used 10-nucleotide random UMIs. From the 5' RACE reads, TCRdb called clonotypes with MiXCR, one entry per CDR3 protein. The profile shows under 70,000 distinct CDR3 sequences, roughly 3.1% of them singletons. Ten or more counts support this clonotype. The target antigen is unknown. The chain has TRBV19 and TRBJ1-5, with D perhaps matching TRBD1 (5 bases). This receptor was obtained from a woman aged 50 to 60 with multiple sclerosis. Sample: PBMCs. DNA of the CDR3: TGTGCCAGTAGATCAGGGCTCGGGTATCAGCCCCAGCATTTT. Translated, it gives CASRSGLGYQPQHF.